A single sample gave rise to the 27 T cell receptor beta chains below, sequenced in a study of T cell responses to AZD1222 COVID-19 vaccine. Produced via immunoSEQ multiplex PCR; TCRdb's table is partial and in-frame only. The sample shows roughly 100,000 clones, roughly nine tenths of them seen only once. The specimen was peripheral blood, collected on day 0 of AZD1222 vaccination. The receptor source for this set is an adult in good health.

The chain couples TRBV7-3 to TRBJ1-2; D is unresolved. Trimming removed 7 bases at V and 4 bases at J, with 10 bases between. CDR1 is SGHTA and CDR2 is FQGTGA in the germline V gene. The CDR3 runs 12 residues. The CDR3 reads CASIRNSYGYTF. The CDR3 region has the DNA TGTGCCAGCATCAGAAACTCCTATGGCTACACCTTC. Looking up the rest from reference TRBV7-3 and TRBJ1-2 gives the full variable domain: GAGVSQTPSNKVTEKGKYVELRCDPISGHTALYWYRQSLGQGPEFLIYFQGTGAADDSGLPNDRFFAVRPEGSVSTLKIQRTERGDSAVYLCASIRNSYGYTFGSGTRLTVV.

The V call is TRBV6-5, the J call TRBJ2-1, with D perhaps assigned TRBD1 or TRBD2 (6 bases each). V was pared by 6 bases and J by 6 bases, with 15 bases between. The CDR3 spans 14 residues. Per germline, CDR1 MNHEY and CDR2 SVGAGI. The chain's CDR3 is CASRAPGAVNEQFF. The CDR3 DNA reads TGTGCCAGCAGAGCCCCGGGGGCTGTCAATGAGCAGTTCTTC.

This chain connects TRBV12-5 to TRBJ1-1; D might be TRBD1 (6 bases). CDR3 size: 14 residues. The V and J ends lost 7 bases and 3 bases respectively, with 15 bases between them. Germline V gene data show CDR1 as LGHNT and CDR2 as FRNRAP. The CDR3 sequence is CASAPGHSYTEAFF. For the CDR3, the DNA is TGTGCTAGTGCCCCGGGACACTCATACACTGAAGCTTTCTTT. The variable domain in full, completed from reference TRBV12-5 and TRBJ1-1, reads DARVTQTPRHKVTEMGQEVTMRCQPILGHNTVFWYRQTMMQGLELLAYFRNRAPLDDSGMPKDRFSAEMPDATLATLKIQPSEPRDSAVYFCASAPGHSYTEAFFGQGTRLTVV.

The CDR3 bases are TGCAGCGCCATCCCCCTAGCGCGGGGGGAGACCCAGTACTTC. Translating it yields CSAIPLARGETQYF. The chain uses TRBV29-1 and TRBJ2-5; 7 bases align to TRBD2. The J segment lost 5 bases and the V segment lost 7 bases, leaving 13 bases of the junction unmatched. CDR1 is SQVTM, CDR2 ANQGSEA, per germline. The CDR3 sequence is 14 residues long.

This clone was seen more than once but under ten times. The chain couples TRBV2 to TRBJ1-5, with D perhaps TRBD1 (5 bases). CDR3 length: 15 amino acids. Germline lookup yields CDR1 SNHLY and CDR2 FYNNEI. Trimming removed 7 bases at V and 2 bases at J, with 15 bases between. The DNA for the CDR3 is TGTGCCAGCAAATCGTCCGACAGTGGCAATCAGCCCCAGCATTTT. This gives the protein CASKSSDSGNQPQHF.

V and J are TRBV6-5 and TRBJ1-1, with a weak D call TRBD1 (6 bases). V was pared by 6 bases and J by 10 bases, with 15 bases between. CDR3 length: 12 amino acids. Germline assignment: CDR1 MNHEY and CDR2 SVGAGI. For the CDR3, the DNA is TGTGCCAGCAGCCGCAGGGGTTTTGCAGCTTTCTTT. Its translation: CASSRRGFAAFF.

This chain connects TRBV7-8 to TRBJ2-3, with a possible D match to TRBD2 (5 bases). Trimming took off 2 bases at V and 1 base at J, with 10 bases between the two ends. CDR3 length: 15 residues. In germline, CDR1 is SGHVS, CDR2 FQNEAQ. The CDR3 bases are TGTGCCAGCAGCTTAATCCAGCGGCGCACAGATACGCAGTATTTT. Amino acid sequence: CASSLIQRRTDTQYF. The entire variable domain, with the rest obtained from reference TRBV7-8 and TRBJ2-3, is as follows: GAGVSQSPRYKVAKRGQDVALRCDPISGHVSLFWYQQALGQGPEFLTYFQNEAQLDKSGLPSDRFFAERPEGSVSTLKIQRTQQEDSAVYLCASSLIQRRTDTQYFGPGTRLTVL.

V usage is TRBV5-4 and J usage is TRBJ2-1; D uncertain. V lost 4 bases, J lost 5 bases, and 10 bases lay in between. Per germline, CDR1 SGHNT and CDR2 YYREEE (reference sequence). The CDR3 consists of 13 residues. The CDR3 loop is CASSVNTDNEQFF. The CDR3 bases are TGTGCCAGCAGCGTTAACACCGACAATGAGCAGTTCTTC.

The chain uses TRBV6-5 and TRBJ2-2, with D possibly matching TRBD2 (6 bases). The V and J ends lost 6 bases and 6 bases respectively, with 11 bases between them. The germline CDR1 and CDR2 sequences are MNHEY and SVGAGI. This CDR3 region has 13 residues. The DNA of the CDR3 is TGTGCCAGCAGGACTAGTGACGCCGGGGAGCTGTTTTTT. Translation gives CASRTSDAGELFF.

The chain's CDR3 is CASSRQGREQYF. CDR3 coding DNA: TGTGCCAGCAGTCGCCAGGGGCGCGAGCAGTACTTC. The chain is built from TRBV13 and TRBJ2-7, with D perhaps TRBD1 (6 bases). Germline V gives CDR1 PRHDT, CDR2 FYEKMQ (reference sequence). The ends were cut back, 6 bases at V and 6 bases at J, with 12 bases in the middle. The CDR3 is made up of 12 amino acids.

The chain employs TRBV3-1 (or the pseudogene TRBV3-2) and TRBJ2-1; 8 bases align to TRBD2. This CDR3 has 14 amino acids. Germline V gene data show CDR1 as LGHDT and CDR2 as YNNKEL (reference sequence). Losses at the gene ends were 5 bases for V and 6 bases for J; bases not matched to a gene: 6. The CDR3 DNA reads TGTGCCAGCAGCTCGGGGGGGCCGGGCAATGAGCAGTTCTTC. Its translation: CASSSGGPGNEQFF.

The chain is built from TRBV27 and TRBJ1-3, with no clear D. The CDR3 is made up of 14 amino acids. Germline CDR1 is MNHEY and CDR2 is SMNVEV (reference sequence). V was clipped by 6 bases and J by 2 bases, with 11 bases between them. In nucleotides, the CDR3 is TGTGCCAGCAGCCGCGGCGGAACTGGAAACACCATATATTTT. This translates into CASSRGGTGNTIYF.

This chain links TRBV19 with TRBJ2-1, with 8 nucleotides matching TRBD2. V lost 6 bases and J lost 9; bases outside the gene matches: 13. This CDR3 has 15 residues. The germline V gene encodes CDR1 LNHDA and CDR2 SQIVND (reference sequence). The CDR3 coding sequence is TGTGCCAGTAGCAACCTCCACGGGACTAGAGGTGAGCAGTTCTTC. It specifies CASSNLHGTRGEQFF.

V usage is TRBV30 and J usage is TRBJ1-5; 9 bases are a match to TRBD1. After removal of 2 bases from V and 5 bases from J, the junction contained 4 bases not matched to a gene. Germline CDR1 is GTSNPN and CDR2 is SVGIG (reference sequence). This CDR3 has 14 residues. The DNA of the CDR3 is TGTGCCTGGAGTCTCGACAGGGGGTATCAGCCCCAGCATTTT. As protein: CAWSLDRGYQPQHF.

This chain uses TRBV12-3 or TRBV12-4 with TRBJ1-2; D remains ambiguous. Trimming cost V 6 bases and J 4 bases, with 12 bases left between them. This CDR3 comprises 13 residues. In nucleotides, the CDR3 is TGTGCCAGCAGCCCGAGACGGACCTATGGCTACACCTTC. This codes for CASSPRRTYGYTF.

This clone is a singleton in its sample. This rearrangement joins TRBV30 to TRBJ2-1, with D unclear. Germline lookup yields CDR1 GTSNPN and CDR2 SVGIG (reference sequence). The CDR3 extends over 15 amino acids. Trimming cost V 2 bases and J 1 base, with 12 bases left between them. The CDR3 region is CAWSRPARSYNEQFF. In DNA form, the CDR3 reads TGTGCCTGGAGTCGACCGGCCAGATCCTACAATGAGCAGTTCTTC.

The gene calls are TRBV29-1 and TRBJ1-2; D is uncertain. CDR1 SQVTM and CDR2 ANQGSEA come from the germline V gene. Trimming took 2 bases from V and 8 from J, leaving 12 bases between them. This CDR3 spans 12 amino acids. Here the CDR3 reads CSVEFAGSGYTF. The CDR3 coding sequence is TGCAGCGTTGAATTCGCGGGGAGCGGCTACACCTTC.

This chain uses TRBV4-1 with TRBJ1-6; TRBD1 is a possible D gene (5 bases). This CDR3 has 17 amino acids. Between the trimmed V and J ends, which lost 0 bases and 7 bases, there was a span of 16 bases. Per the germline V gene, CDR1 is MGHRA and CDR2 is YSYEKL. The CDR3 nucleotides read TGCGCCAGCAGCCAAGAATCTCCGGGACCGCTGAATTCACCCCTCCACTTT. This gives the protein CASSQESPGPLNSPLHF.

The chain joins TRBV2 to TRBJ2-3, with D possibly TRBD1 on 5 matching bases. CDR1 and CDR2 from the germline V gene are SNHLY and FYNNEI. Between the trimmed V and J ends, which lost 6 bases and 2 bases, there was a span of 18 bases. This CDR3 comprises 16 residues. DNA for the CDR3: TGTGCCAGCAGCCTTGGACATTCCGATACCACAGATACGCAGTATTTT. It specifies CASSLGHSDTTDTQYF.

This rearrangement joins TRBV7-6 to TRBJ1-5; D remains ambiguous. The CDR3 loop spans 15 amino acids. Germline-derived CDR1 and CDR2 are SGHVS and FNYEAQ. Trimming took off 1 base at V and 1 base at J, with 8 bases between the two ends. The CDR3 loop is CASSLVGASNQPQHF. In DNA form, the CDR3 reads TGTGCCAGCAGCTTAGTTGGAGCGAGCAATCAGCCCCAGCATTTT.

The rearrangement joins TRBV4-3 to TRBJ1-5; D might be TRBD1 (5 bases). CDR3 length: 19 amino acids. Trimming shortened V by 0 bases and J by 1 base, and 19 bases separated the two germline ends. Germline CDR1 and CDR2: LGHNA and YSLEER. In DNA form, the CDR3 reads TGCGCCAGCAGCCAAGATAAGTCATTCCTGGGGGGAAGCAATCAGCCCCAGCATTTT. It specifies CASSQDKSFLGGSNQPQHF.

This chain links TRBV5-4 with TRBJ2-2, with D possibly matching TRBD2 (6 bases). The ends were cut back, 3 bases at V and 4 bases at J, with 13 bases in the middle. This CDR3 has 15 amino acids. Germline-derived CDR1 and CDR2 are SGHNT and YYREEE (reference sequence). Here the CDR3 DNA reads TGTGCCAGCAGCTGGGACTGGGATGGCACCGGGGAGCTGTTTTTT. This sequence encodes CASSWDWDGTGELFF.

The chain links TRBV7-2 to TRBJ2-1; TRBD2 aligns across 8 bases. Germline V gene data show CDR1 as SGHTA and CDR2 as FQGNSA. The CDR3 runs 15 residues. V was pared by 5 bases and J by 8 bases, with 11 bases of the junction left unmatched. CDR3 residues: CASSPGLDMVYEQFF. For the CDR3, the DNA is TGTGCCAGCAGCCCGGGACTAGACATGGTCTATGAGCAGTTCTTC.

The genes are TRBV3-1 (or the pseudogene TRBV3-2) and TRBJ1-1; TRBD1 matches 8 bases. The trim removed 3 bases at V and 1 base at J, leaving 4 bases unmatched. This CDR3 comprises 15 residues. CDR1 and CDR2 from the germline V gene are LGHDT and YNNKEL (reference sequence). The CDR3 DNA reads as TGTGCCAGCAGCCACCACAGGGGGTCGAACACTGAAGCTTTCTTT. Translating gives CASSHHRGSNTEAFF.

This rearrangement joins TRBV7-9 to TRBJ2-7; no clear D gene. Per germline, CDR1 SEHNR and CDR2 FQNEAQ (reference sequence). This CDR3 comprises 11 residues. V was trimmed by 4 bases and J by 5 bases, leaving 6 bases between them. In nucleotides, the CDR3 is TGTGCCAGCAGCTCCCGGGACGAGCAGTACTTC. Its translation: CASSSRDEQYF. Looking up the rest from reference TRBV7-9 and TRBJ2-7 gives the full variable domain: DTGVSQNPRHKITKRGQNVTFRCDPISEHNRLYWYRQTLGQGPEFLTYFQNEAQLEKSRLLSDRFSAERPKGSFSTLEIQRTEQGDSAMYLCASSSRDEQYFGPGTRLTVT.

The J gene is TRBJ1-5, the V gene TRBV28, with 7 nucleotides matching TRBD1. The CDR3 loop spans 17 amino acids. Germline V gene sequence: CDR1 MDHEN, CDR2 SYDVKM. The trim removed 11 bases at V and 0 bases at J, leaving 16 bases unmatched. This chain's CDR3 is CAGKGQLTYYSNQPQHF. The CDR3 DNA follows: TGTGCCGGAAAGGGACAGCTAACTTATTATAGCAATCAGCCCCAGCATTTT.

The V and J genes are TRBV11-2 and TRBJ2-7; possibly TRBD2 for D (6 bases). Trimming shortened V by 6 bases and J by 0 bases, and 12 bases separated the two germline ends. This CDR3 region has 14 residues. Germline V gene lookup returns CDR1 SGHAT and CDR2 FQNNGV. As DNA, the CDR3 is TGTGCCAGCAGTCGAGTGGGGGGCTCCTACGAGCAGTACTTC. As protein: CASSRVGGSYEQYF.